This T cell receptor (beta chain) was identified in a study of regulatory T cells in long-lasting Graves disease (dated by TCRdb to the early 2020s). Some background on the complete study: Antithyroid drugs had been taken for less than 3 months by newly diagnosed Graves' disease patients. A total of around 35 samples underwent TCR sequencing: around 13 from persistent and roughly 20 from newly diagnosed Graves' disease patients. The study took place in China and was registered as a clinical trial. Patients with persistent Graves' disease were compared with patients with newly diagnosed Graves' disease using TCR sequencing and RNA sequencing of peripheral blood.

Results and caveats for the whole study, not just this receptor: Persistent Graves' disease patients showed lower TCR Shannon entropy and fewer highly expanded clones than newly diagnosed patients, suggesting clonal expansion. Persistent disease showed preferential use of TRBV28, TRBJ1-2 and TRBJ2-5, whereas newly diagnosed disease favored TRBV20-1 and TRBJ2-1. The authors acknowledged the small sample size as a limitation that may reduce accuracy. Patients with persistent disease shared more public clonotypes (over 2,500) than newly diagnosed patients did (966). The study examined only peripheral blood because the primary lesion, thyroid tissue, could not be accessed. Sequencing and analysis were limited to the TCR beta chain.

The germline V gene (reference sequence) supplies CDR1 SEHNR and CDR2 FQNEAQ. The junction carries 12 bases between V and J, which are trimmed by 11 bases and 4 bases respectively. The cysteine opens and the phenylalanine closes a CDR3 of 11 amino acids. Only the CDR3 part of the read is kept: 33 bases, read in frame from the first base. Library generation was performed with multiplex PCR. The data were produced on an Illumina HiSeq 4000. iRepertoire HTBI primers and Arm-PCR amplification of CDR3 regions were used to construct TCR beta libraries. Before sequencing, the PCR products went through gel purification. As for the original processing: Gene usage analysis of CDR3 amino acid clonotypes used the 55 to 65 TRBV and fewer than 15 TRBJ segments found across samples. COPE and FqMerger were used to merge filtered high-quality paired reads into contigs. BLAST was used to align contigs to IMGT TRBV, TRBD and TRBJ reference genes, with CDR3 defined following IMGT. Clonotypes above 0.1% frequency were classified as highly expanded clones. Shannon entropy served as the measure of repertoire diversity, while the Gini coefficient captured V-J evenness. A clonotype was considered public if more than one individual shared it. The public reads were reprocessed in TCRdb via fastp at Q25 and MiXCR, keeping in-frame beta chains. When rows share a CDR3 protein, they turn into one entry using the most common DNA and genes. The V and J calls were determined by TCRdb, not by the authors. A total of 350,000 to 450,000 distinct CDR3 sequences appear in this sample, about 15% of them only once. Of the sample, approximately 16% falls within the top ten clones.

This clonotype was recorded a few times. Its antigen is currently not known. The sample holds no much larger clone one base away, and base qualities are not on file. The sample's time point, from its label and the paper: newly diagnosed GD, antithyroid drugs for less than 3 months. RNA was extracted from PBMCs in TRIzol for both TCR sequencing and RNA sequencing. The diagnosis of Graves' disease followed American Thyroid Association guidelines. Patients were recruited from an endocrinology department in Xi'an, China. From each patient, around 9.3 milliliters of peripheral blood was collected into an EDTA anticoagulant tube. Ficoll Paque Plus density gradient separation was used to isolate PBMCs, and no further T cell sorting was done. RNA quality was checked with an Agilent 2100 Bioanalyzer and agarose gel, and concentration with a NanoDrop 2000. This sample was also put to use in a study of T cells in Graves' hyperthyroidism and ophthalmopathy. That second publication adds: A patient counted as having stable Graves' hyperthyroidism if no progression to ophthalmopathy occurred over 18 months of follow-up. The hyperthyroidism patients were between 18 and 65 years old and newly diagnosed, with a disease duration of less than 2 months. Exclusion was applied to patients with uncontrolled infections, other autoimmune diseases, pregnancy or lactation. Diagnoses were established on the basis of clinical symptoms, serum thyroxine and TRAb, thyroid ultrasound, and orbital computed tomography. The TCR CDR3 was subjected to a first round of RT-PCR using the HTBI primer set and the Qiagen OneStep RT-PCR kit. Most expanded thyroid clonotypes (frequency above 0.001) were also found in blood, which suggests that blood repertoires may mirror thyroid immune responses. A model built on a 13 V-J signature distinguished ophthalmopathy from stable hyperthyroidism, reaching about 89% sensitivity and about 81% specificity in cross-validation and 80%/75% in testing. In validation, progression to ophthalmopathy was predicted by the model with approximately 67% sensitivity and 72% to 80% specificity, a median of around 5.9 months before onset. To identify TCR V-J signatures that set the groups apart, the researchers used a discovery cohort of 90 to 100 patients, made up of roughly 40 with Graves' ophthalmopathy and around 58 with stable Graves' hyperthyroidism. Prospective prediction of ophthalmopathy was tested in an independent validation cohort of 18 to 20 hyperthyroidism patients and around 16 patients who later progressed to ophthalmopathy. The 100 or so discovery patients were randomly split 7:3 into training and test sets. Thyroid tissue and blood T-cell repertoires from about six Graves' hyperthyroidism patients were also compared in the study. After blood sampling, hyperthyroidism patients were treated with methimazole at a starting dose of 30 mg daily, and ophthalmopathy patients were treated with high-dose intravenous methylprednisolone. Libraries were constructed in a second round of multiplex PCR, after which size selection and purification were performed. Paired-end sequencing of the libraries was performed with 100 bp reads on an Illumina HiSeq2000. SOAPnuke was used to process the raw data, removing reads that contained adapters or uncalled bases, had a mean Phred below 15, or lacked an exact match to the constant primer or identifier. High-quality paired reads were merged using COPE v1.2.5, and each unique nucleotide sequence was defined as a clonotype. MiTCR v1.1 was used to align clonotypes to the IMGT TRBV, TRBD and TRBJ reference segments. Only V-J combinations with frequency above 0.0001, covering 99.2% of repertoires, were analysed. A TCS score was defined as the ratio of F50 (clonal expansion) to E x V (chaos), with BLOSUM62-based TCRdist applied between CDR3 peptides within each V-J. Welch's t-statistics and random forest reduced 450 to 600 V-J features to roughly 13, which were used in a naive Bayes classifier (R e1071). No statistical method was used to fix the sample size in advance, and group allocation was not hidden from the investigators. The paper describes TCR Vbeta CDR3 sequencing of about 140 peripheral blood samples, made up of 43 ophthalmopathy patients, approximately 73 hyperthyroidism patients and around 17 progressor patients.

The specimen comprised peripheral blood mononuclear cells (PBMCs), sampled at new diagnosis, from a patient treated with antithyroid drugs. This TCR derives from a woman aged 30 to 39 with Graves disease. Donor details come from another sample of the same person, matched by shared clones. The chain was built from TRBV7-9 and TRBJ2-7, and the D gene may be TRBD1, 6 bases matching. The CDR3 protein sequence reads: CASATGYEQYF. The DNA sequence is as follows: TGTGCCTCAGCTACAGGGTACGAGCAGTACTTC.